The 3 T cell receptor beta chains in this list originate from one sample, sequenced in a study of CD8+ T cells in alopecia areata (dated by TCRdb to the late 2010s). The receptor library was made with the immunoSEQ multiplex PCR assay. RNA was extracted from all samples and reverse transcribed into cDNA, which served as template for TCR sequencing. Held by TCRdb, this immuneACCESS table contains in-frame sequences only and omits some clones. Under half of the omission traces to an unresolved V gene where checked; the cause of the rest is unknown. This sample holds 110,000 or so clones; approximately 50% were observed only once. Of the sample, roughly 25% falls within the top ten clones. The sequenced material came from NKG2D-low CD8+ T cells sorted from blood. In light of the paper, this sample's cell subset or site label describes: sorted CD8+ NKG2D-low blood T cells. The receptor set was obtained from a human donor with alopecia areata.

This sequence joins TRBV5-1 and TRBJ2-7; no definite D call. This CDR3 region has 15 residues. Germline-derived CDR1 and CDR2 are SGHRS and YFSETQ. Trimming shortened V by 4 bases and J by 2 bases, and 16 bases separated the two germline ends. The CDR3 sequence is CASSPEDRRTYEQYF. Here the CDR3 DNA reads TGCGCCAGCAGCCCGGAAGACCGACGGACCTACGAGCAGTACTTC.

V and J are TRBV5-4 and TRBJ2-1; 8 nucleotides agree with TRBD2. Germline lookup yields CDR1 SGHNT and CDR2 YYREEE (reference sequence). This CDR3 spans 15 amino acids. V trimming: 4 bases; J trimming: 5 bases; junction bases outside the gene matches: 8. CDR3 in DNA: TGTGCCAGCAGCGATCGGGAGGGCCTGAACAATGAGCAGTTCTTC. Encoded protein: CASSDREGLNNEQFF.

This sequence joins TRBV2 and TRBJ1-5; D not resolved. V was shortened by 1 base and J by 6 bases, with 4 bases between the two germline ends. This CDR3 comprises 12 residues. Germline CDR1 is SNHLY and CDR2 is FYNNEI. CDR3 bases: TGTGCCAGCAGTGAAGGGAGTCAGCCCCAGCATTTT. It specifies CASSEGSQPQHF.